This T cell receptor beta chain was documented in a study of vaccination and CD4 T cells after COVID-19. The overall study: Cells were stimulated with overlapping spike peptides from SARS-CoV-2, HCoV-NL63, HCoV-OC43 and HCoV-229E.

Cultured CD4+ T-cell DNA underwent Oncomine TCR Beta short-read sequencing. Each CDR3 protein is one row after TCRdb ran MiXCR on the PCR reads. The table records fewer than 15,000 distinct CDR3 sequences, around 38% of them present only once. Remarks on this clonotype: The antigen remains undetermined.

Germline assignment: CDR1 DFQATT and CDR2 SNEGSKA (reference sequence). The V gene end was trimmed by 4 bases and the J gene end by 2 bases; junction bases not matched to a gene: 7. The CDR3 sequence is 15 residues long. Treatment described: approximately 9-day PBMC culture with coronavirus spike peptide pools or control peptides (ViraFEST assay). Each of days 3 and 7 saw half the medium replaced by fresh IL-2 medium. This chain links TRBV20-1 with TRBJ2-7; 11 nucleotides line up with TRBD1. What was sequenced was CD4+ T cells from blood, cultured in vitro. The clonotype originates from a human donor who had recovered from COVID-19. CDR3 region: CSATWDRGNPYEQYF. CDR3 bases: TGCAGTGCTACTTGGGACAGGGGGAATCCCTACGAGCAGTACTTC.